Listed below are T cell receptor beta chains from one sample, sequenced in a study of T cell responses to AZD1222 COVID-19 vaccine. Profiling relied on immunoSEQ multiplex PCR, and the TCRdb table lists in-frame clones only, not all of them. The repertoire has approximately 160,000 clones, approximately 90% of them found once; the top ten carry 5%. The sequences come from peripheral blood, collected on day 0 of AZD1222 vaccination. These receptors all come from an adult in good health. Both conserved end residues are trimmed from each CDR3. A D gene is named only where the DNA matches it firmly. Size is omitted from some rows. Given values are once, few, many or a class for expanded clones.

clone size | D gene | J gene | V gene | CDR3 protein
- | - | TRBJ1-6 | TRBV27 | ASSLQSSYNSPLH
- | TRBD2 | TRBJ2-1 | TRBV4-1 | ASSQDRGLAGKPDNEQF
- | - | TRBJ2-7 | TRBV20-1 | SVGGVYERY
- | - | TRBJ2-7 | TRBV4-3 | ASSPKLWVTDSPYEQY
once | TRBD1 | TRBJ1-4 | TRBV7-9 | ASGPGTGRLTNEKLF
once | - | TRBJ1-1 | TRBV5-6 | ASSLAGGADTEAF
- | TRBD2 | TRBJ2-5 | TRBV11-2 | ASSVDSGSGGETQY
- | - | TRBJ2-2 | TRBV2 | ASIGTVTGGELF
once | - | TRBJ2-3 | TRBV27 | ASSYFTTQY
- | - | TRBJ1-5 | TRBV27 | ASSFGVTGNQPQH
- | - | TRBJ1-3 | TRBV28 | ASSLSGQSNTIY
- | - | TRBJ1-2 | TRBV28 | ASSMQAYGYT
once | - | TRBJ2-5 | TRBV6-2/TRBV6-3 | ASSYSARHVGVATQETQY
- | - | TRBJ1-2 | TRBV28 | ASTMAGSYGYT
- | - | TRBJ1-3 | TRBV18 | ASSPTLMTRGNTIY
- | - | TRBJ2-1 | TRBV27 | ASSLAGDYNEQF
- | - | TRBJ1-2 | TRBV6-5 | ASSYSRASPRYGYT
- | - | TRBJ1-5 | TRBV7-9 | ASTGQTYYNQPQH
- | TRBD2 | TRBJ2-2 | TRBV3-1/TRBV3-2 | ASSQGRSGLAGVKSGELF